This TCR beta chain was observed in a study of cytomegalovirus exposure and HLA in healthy donors. Whole-study results and caveats: Indistinguishable V segments, including TRBV6-2 and TRBV6-3, were excluded.

PCR involved 60 Vbeta and 13 Jbeta primers. The protocol was immunoSEQ multiplex PCR, while the TCRdb copy is restricted to in-frame clones and leaves out a portion. The sample shows roughly 130,000 clones, approximately 70% of them seen only once. With regard to this clone: The antigen is undetermined. A read error may produce the germline difference seen at one junction end.

Germline CDR1 reads SGDLS; CDR2 reads YYNGEE. This CDR3 is built from 15 residues. The J gene is TRBJ2-3, the V gene TRBV9, with TRBD2 matching 8 bases. The source material was PBMCs. The receptor comes from an older woman in good health and CMV-seronegative. CDR3 amino acids: CASSVGVAPSGSFHF. The CDR3 DNA is TGTGCCAGCAGCGTAGGAGTGGCTCCCAGCGGGAGTTTCCATTTT.